The sequence of this T cell receptor (beta chain) was determined in a study of shared clonotypes between healthy human individuals. The study, taken as a whole, reports: Among non-shared clonotypes, generation probabilities were lower than among those shared by all four donors. Enrolling few donors narrowed the genetic and exposure-history diversity that was represented. Naive subsets typically showed greater estimated richness than memory subsets.

This was a deep-level run. TCRdb keeps only in-frame clones here, not all; method: immunoSEQ multiplex PCR. The sample contains millions of clones, around nine tenths of which appear only once. Comment on this clone: Its antigen is undetermined.

The CDR3 is made up of 14 amino acids. J gave up 1 base and V 6 bases, and 4 bases lay outside the gene matches. Germline V lookup: CDR1 MNHEY, CDR2 SVGAGI. Specimen: naive CD4+ T cells sorted from blood. Sample subset: CD45RA+ positively selected. The chain joins TRBV6-5 to TRBJ2-3, with 7 bases fitting TRBD2. The clonotype was recovered from a man in his late teens or twenties in good health. The CDR3 protein is CASRPGGRTDTQYF. CDR3 bases: TGTGCCAGCAGACCGGGGGGACGCACAGATACGCAGTATTTT.